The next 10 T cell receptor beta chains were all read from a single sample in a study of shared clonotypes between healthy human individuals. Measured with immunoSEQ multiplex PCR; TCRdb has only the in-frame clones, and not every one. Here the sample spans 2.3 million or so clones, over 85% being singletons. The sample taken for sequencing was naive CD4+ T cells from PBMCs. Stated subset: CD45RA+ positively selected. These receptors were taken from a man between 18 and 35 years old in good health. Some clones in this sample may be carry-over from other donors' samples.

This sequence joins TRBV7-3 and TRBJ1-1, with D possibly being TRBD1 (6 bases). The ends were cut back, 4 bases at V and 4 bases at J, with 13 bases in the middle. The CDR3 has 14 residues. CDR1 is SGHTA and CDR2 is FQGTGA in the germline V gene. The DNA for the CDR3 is TGTGCCAGCAGCTCCCCGGGGGCGTCCACTGAAGCTTTCTTT. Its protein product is CASSSPGASTEAFF.

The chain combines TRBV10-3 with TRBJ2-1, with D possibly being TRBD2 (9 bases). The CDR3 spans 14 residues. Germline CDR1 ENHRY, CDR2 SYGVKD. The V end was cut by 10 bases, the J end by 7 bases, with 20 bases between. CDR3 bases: TGTGCCACCAGGGGGCGGGAGGGAGTAAATGAGCAGTTCTTC. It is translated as CATRGREGVNEQFF.

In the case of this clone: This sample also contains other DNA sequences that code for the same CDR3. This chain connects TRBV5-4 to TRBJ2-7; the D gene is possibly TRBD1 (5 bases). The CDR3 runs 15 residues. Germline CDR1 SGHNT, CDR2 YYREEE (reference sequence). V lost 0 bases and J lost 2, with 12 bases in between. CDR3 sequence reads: CASSLGGQGAYEQYF. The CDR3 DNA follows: TGTGCCAGCAGCTTGGGGGGTCAGGGTGCCTACGAGCAGTACTTC.

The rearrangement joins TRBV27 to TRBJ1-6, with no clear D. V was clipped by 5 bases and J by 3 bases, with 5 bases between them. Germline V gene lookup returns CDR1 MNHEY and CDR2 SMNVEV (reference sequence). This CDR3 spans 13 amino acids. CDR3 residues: CASSRGYNSPLHF. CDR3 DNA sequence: TGTGCCAGCAGTCGGGGCTATAATTCACCCCTCCACTTT.

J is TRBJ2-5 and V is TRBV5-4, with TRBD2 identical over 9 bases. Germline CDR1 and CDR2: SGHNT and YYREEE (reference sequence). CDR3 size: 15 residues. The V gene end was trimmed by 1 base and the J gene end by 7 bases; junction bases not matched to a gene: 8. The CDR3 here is CASSLWPSGEGTQYF. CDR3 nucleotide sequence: TGTGCCAGCAGCTTGTGGCCTAGCGGGGAGGGGACCCAGTACTTC.

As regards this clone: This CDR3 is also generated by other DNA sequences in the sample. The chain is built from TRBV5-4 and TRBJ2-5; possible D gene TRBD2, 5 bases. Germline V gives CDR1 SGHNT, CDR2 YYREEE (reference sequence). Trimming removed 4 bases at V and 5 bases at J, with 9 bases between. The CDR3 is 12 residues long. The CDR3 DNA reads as TGTGCCAGCAGCCTCGGGGTCGAGACCCAGTACTTC. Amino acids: CASSLGVETQYF.

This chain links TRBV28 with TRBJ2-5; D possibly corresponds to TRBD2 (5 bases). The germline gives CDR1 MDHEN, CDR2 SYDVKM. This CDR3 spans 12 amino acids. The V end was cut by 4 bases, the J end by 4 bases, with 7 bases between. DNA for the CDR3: TGTGCCAGCAGTTGGAGGCGAGAGACCCAGTACTTC. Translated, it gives CASSWRRETQYF.

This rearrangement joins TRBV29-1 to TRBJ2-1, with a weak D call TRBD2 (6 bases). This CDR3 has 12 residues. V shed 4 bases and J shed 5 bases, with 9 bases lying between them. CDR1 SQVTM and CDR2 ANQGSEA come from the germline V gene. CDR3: CSVVRGNNEQFF. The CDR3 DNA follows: TGCAGCGTTGTTCGGGGGAACAATGAGCAGTTCTTC.

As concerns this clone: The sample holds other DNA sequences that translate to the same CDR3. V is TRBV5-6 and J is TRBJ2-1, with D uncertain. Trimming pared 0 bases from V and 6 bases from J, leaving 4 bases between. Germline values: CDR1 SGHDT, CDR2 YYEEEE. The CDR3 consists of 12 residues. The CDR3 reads CASSLAGNEQFF. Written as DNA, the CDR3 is TGTGCCAGCAGCTTGGCGGGCAATGAGCAGTTCTTC. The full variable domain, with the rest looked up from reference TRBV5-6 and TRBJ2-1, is DAGVTQSPTHLIKTRGQQVTLRCSPKSGHDTVSWYQQALGQGPQFIFQYYEEEERQRGNFPDRFSGHQFPNYSSELNVNALLLGDSALYLCASSLAGNEQFFGPGTRLTVL.

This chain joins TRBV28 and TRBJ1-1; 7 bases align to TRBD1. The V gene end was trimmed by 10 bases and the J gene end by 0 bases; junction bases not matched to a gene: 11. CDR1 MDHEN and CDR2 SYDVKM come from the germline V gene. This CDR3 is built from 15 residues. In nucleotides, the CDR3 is TGTGCCATCCTCCCGACAGGGTCTATGAACACTGAAGCTTTCTTT. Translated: CAILPTGSMNTEAFF.